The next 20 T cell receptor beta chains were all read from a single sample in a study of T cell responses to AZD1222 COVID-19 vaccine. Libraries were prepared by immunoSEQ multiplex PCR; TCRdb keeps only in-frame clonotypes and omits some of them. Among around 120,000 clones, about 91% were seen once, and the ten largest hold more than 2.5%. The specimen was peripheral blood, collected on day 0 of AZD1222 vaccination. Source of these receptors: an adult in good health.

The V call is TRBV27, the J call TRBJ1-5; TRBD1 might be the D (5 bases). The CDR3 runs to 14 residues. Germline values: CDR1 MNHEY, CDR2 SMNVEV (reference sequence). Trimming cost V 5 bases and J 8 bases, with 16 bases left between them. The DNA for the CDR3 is TGTGCCAGCAGTCCCTCCCGGGACGCAAAGCCCCAGCATTTT. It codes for CASSPSRDAKPQHF.

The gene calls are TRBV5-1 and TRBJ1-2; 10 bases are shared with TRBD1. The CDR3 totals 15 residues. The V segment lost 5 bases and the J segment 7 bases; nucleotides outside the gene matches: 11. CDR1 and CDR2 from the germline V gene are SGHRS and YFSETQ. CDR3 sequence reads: CASRLPGQGYGGYTF. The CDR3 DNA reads TGCGCCAGCAGGTTGCCGGGACAGGGGTACGGTGGCTACACCTTC.

CDR3: CAISQRTSVDNEQFF. CDR3 sequence (DNA): TGTGCCATCAGTCAAAGGACTAGCGTAGACAATGAGCAGTTCTTC. The J gene is TRBJ2-1, the V gene TRBV10-3, with 9 nucleotides matching TRBD2. V shed 5 bases, J shed 5 bases, and the junction held 7 bases outside the gene matches. The CDR3 spans 15 residues. Germline V CDR1 and CDR2: ENHRY, SYGVKD.

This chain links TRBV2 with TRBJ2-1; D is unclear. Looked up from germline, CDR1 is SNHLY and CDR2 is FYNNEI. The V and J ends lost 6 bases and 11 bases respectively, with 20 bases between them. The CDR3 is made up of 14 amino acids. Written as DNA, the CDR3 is TGTGCCAGCAGCCCTTCTGAGAGTGGGGTCCAGCAGTTCTTC. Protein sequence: CASSPSESGVQQFF.

In DNA form, the CDR3 reads TGCAGCGGGACCAACACAGATACGCAGTATTTT. This codes for CSGTNTDTQYF. J is TRBJ2-3 and V is TRBV20-1; either TRBD1 or TRBD2 may fit D (5 bases each). The CDR3 is 11 amino acids. Germline-derived CDR1 and CDR2 are DFQATT and SNEGSKA (reference sequence).

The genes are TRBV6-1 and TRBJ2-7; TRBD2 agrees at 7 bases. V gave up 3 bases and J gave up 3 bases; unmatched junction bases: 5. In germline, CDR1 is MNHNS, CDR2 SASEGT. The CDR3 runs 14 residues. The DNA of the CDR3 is TGTGCCAGCAGTGAGGGGAGGGGTCTCTACGAGCAGTACTTC. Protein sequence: CASSEGRGLYEQYF.

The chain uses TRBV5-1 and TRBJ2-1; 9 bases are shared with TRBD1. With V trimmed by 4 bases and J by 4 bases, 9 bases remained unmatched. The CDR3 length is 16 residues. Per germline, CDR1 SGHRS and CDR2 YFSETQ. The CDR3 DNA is TGCGCCAGCAGCCCGGGAGACAGGGGGTTTTACAATGAGCAGTTCTTC. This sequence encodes CASSPGDRGFYNEQFF.

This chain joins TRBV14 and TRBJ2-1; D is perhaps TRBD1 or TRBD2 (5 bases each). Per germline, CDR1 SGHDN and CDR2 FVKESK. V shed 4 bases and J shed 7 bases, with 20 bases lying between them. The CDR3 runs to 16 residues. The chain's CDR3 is CASSRKGAGWANEQFF. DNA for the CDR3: TGTGCCAGCAGCCGAAAAGGGGCGGGTTGGGCTAATGAGCAGTTCTTC.

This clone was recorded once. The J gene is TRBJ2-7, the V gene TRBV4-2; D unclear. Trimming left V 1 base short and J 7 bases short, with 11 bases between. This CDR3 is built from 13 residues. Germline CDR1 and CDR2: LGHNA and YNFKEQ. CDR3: CASSQAAETEQYF. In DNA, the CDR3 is TGTGCCAGCAGCCAAGCCGCGGAAACAGAGCAGTACTTC.

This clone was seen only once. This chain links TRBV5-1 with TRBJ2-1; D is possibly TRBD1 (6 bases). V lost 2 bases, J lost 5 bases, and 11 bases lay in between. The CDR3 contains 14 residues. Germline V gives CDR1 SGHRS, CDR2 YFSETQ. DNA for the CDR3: TGCGCCAGCAGCTTTCAGGGGCCCAACAATGAGCAGTTCTTC. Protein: CASSFQGPNNEQFF. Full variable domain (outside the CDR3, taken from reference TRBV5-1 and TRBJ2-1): KAGVTQTPRYLIKTRGQQVTLSCSPISGHRSVSWYQQTPGQGLQFLFEYFSETQRNKGNFPGRFSGRQFSNSRSEMNVSTLELGDSALYLCASSFQGPNNEQFFGPGTRLTVL.

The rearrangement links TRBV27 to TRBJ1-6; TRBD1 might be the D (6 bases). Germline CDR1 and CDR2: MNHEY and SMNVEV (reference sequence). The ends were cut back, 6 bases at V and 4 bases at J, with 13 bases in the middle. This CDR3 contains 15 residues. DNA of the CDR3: TGTGCCAGCAGCCCCGCGGGACAATATAATTCACCCCTCCACTTT. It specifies CASSPAGQYNSPLHF.

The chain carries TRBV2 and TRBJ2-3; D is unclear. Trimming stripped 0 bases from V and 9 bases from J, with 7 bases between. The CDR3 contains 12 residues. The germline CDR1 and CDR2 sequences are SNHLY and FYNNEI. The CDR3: CASSEATWTQYF. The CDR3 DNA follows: TGTGCCAGCAGTGAAGCCACCTGGACGCAGTATTTT.

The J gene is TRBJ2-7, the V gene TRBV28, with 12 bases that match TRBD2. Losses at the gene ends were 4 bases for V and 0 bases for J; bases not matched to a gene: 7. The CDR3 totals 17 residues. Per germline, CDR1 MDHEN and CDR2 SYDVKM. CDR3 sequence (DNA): TGTGCCAGCAGTTCGGGACTAGCGGGTCCGAGCTCCTACGAGCAGTACTTC. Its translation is CASSSGLAGPSSYEQYF.

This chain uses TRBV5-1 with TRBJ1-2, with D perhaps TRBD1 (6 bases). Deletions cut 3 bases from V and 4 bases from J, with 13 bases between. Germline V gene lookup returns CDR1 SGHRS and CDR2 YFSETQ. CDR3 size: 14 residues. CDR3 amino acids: CASSYTGTSYGYTF. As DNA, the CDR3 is TGCGCCAGCAGCTATACAGGGACGAGCTATGGCTACACCTTC. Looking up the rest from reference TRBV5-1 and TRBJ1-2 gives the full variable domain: KAGVTQTPRYLIKTRGQQVTLSCSPISGHRSVSWYQQTPGQGLQFLFEYFSETQRNKGNFPGRFSGRQFSNSRSEMNVSTLELGDSALYLCASSYTGTSYGYTFGSGTRLTVV.

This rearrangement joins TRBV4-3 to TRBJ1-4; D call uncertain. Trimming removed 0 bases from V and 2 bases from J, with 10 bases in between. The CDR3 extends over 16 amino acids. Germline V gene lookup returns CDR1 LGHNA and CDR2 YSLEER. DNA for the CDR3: TGCGCCAGCAGCCAAGAATCCGGGCAGACTAATGAAAAACTGTTTTTT. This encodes CASSQESGQTNEKLFF.

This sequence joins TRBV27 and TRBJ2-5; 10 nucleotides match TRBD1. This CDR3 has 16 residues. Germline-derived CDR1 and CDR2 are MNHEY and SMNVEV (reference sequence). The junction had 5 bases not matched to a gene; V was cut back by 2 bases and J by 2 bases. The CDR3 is CASSLNQGQGQETQYF. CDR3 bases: TGTGCCAGCAGTTTAAACCAGGGACAGGGGCAAGAGACCCAGTACTTC.

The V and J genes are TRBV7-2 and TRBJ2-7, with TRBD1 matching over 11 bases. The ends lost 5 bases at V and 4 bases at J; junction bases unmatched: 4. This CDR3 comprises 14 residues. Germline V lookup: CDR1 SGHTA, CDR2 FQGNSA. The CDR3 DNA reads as TGTGCCAGCAGCATCGGACAGGGGGCGTACGAGCAGTACTTC. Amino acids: CASSIGQGAYEQYF.

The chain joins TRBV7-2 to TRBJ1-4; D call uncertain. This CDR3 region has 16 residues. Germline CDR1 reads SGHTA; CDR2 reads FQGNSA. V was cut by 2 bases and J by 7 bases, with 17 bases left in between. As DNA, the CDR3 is TGTGCCAGCAGCTTAAATCCGGCCTTAAGAGGTGAAAAACTGTTTTTT. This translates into CASSLNPALRGEKLFF.

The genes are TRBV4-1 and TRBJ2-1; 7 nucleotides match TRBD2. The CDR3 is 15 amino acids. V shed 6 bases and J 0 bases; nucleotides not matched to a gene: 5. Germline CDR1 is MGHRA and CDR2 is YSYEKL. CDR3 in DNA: TGCGCCAGCAGTCTAAGCGGGAACTCCTACAATGAGCAGTTCTTC. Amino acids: CASSLSGNSYNEQFF.

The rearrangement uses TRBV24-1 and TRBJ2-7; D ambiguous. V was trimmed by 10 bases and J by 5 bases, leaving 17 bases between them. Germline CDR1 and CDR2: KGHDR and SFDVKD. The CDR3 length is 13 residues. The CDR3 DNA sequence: TGTGCCACGGTAAGGGTCGGCTCGCACGAGCAGTACTTC. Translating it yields CATVRVGSHEQYF.